Shown below are 31 T cell receptor beta chains from a single sample sequenced in a study of blood T cells in healthy people across ages. Then a second PCR, running roughly 6 to 11 cycles, was carried out with a sample-barcoded 5' primer and a J-beta primer mix. TCRdb re-called the 5' RACE reads through MiXCR, storing one row per CDR3 protein. This table holds about 1 million distinct CDR3 sequences, 45% found once. The sequenced sample consisted of blood. The receptors come from a woman aged 60-75 years in good health.

This clonotype came up a few times. J is TRBJ2-1 and V is TRBV20-1; D unclear. The CDR3 has 13 amino acids. Looked up from germline, CDR1 is DFQATT and CDR2 is SNEGSKA (reference sequence). Trimming cost V 3 bases and J 4 bases, with 10 bases left between them. This CDR3 reads CSARDAVYNEQFF. Here the CDR3 DNA reads TGCAGTGCTAGGGACGCGGTATACAATGAGCAGTTCTTC.

The J gene is TRBJ2-4, the V gene TRBV28; D is uncertain. The closer fit of TRBJ2-7 to the DNA end suggests the J call may be wrong. The germline CDR1 and CDR2 sequences are MDHEN and SYDVKM. The CDR3 totals 15 residues. In DNA form, the CDR3 reads TGTGCCAGCAGTTTACTCTTATGGGGTCCCAACGAGCAGTACTTC. This encodes CASSLLLWGPNEQYF.

V is TRBV24-1 and J is TRBJ2-3; weak D call: TRBD2 (6 bases). The CDR3 runs 16 residues. The germline V and J ends were trimmed by 4 bases and 4 bases, with 17 bases remaining between them. CDR1 is KGHDR, CDR2 SFDVKD, per germline. In DNA, the CDR3 is TGTGCCACCAGTGAAGGGACTTCGGGCACGGCAGATACGCAGTATTTT. Translating it yields CATSEGTSGTADTQYF.

This clonotype occurred a few times. The chain uses TRBV9 and TRBJ2-7; D uncertain. Germline loops: CDR1 SGDLS, CDR2 YYNGEE. V shed 4 bases and J shed 2 bases, with 10 bases lying between them. CDR3 length: 13 amino acids. The CDR3 here is CASSPDDPYEQYF. The CDR3 bases are TGTGCCAGCAGCCCAGACGACCCCTACGAGCAGTACTTC.

V usage is TRBV10-1 and J usage is TRBJ2-1, with 15 bases fitting TRBD2. There are 18 residues in the CDR3. CDR1 and CDR2 from the germline V gene are WNHNN and SYGVQD (reference sequence). V dropped 3 bases and J dropped 7; count of bases not matched to a gene: 10. CDR3: CASSEGVSGTSGRNEQFF. DNA of the CDR3: TGCGCCAGCAGTGAAGGGGTATCCGGGACTAGCGGGAGGAATGAGCAGTTCTTC.

J is TRBJ2-1 and V is TRBV15, with 7 positions matching TRBD2. Germline V gene lookup returns CDR1 LNHNV and CDR2 YYDKDF (reference sequence). This CDR3 is 16 amino acids long. Trimming at V came to 1 base and at J to 5 bases, leaving 8 bases not matched to a gene. The CDR3 DNA is TGTGCCACCAGCAGAGGGGGAGGGCCCGGGGACAATGAGCAGTTCTTC. As protein: CATSRGGGPGDNEQFF.

This chain joins TRBV20-1 and TRBJ2-4; no clear D. The DNA matches TRBJ2-7 better at its end, which makes the J call doubtful. CDR3 length equals 9 residues. Germline V gives CDR1 DFQATT, CDR2 SNEGSKA (reference sequence). The CDR3 sequence: CSDYYEQYF. The CDR3 coding sequence is TGCTCAGATTACTACGAGCAGTACTTC.

The rearrangement joins TRBV30 to TRBJ2-7; unclear D gene. CDR1 and CDR2 (germline): GTSNPN, SVGIG (reference sequence). Trimming removed 1 base from V and 2 bases from J, with 3 bases in between. The length of the CDR3 is 11 residues. The CDR3 DNA reads TGTGCCTGGAGTGGACCCTACGAGCAGTACTTC. Its protein product is CAWSGPYEQYF.

The V gene is TRBV7-2, the J gene TRBJ2-2; a possible D gene is TRBD2 (6 bases). Germline assignment: CDR1 SGHTA and CDR2 FQGNSA. The CDR3 consists of 14 residues. V lost 0 bases and J 4 bases, leaving 6 bases between the germline ends. The CDR3 loop reads CASSLARGTGELFF. CDR3 in DNA: TGTGCCAGCAGCTTAGCGCGGGGCACCGGGGAGCTGTTTTTT. Based on the CDR3 plus reference TRBV7-2 and TRBJ2-2, the full variable domain is GAGVSQSPSNKVTEKGKDVELRCDPISGHTALYWYRQSLGQGLEFLIYFQGNSAPDKSGLPSDRFSAERTGGSVSTLTIQRTQQEDSAVYLCASSLARGTGELFFGEGSRLTVL.

The V and J genes are TRBV5-5 and TRBJ2-7; 8 positions agree with TRBD2. CDR1 and CDR2 (germline): SGHKS, YYEKEE (reference sequence). The length of the CDR3 is 15 residues. The trim removed 4 bases at V and 2 bases at J, leaving 8 bases unmatched. The CDR3 loop reads CASSNSGTSPYEQYF. CDR3 sequence (DNA): TGTGCCAGCAGCAACTCCGGGACTAGTCCCTACGAGCAGTACTTC.

On this clonotype itself: With a much larger clone just one base away, this may be a read error. The chain is built from TRBV12-3 or TRBV12-4 and TRBJ2-5; 9 nucleotides match TRBD2. With 6 bases clipped from V and 11 bases from J, the junction kept 10 bases outside the gene matches. The CDR3 covers 13 residues. In DNA, the CDR3 is TGTGCCAGCAGACCCGCTAGCGGGAACGGGCAGTACTTC. Protein: CASRPASGNGQYF.

The table lists this clonotype with a few counts. CDR3 region: CASSQVGPTYEQYF. In DNA form, the CDR3 reads TGTGCCAGCAGCCAAGTGGGCCCAACCTACGAGCAGTACTTC. The chain combines TRBV3-1 with TRBJ2-7, with unresolved D. The germline CDR1 and CDR2 sequences are LGHDT and YNNKEL (reference sequence). Trimming removed 1 base from V and 2 bases from J, with 9 bases in between. CDR3 size: 14 residues.

The genes are TRBV4-2 and TRBJ1-2, with D hard to call. The CDR3 spans 14 residues. Germline CDR1 LGHNA, CDR2 YNFKEQ. V lost 1 base and J lost 2, with 8 bases in between. This chain's CDR3 is CASSQGTINYGYTF. In DNA, the CDR3 is TGTGCCAGCAGCCAAGGGACGATCAACTATGGCTACACCTTC.

This clonotype has more than one count but fewer than ten. The chain combines TRBV11-1 with TRBJ2-7; perhaps D is TRBD1 or TRBD2 (5 bases each). From germline, CDR1 is SGHAT and CDR2 FQDESV (reference sequence). The CDR3 spans 12 residues. Between the trimmed V and J ends, which lost 9 bases and 3 bases, there was a span of 12 bases. CDR3 in DNA: TGTGCCAGGGGGGTCAGAAACTACGAGCAGTACTTC. Its translation is CARGVRNYEQYF.

For this clonotype: It may be a read error: a sequence one base away is much more abundant. J is TRBJ2-7 and V is TRBV29-1, with TRBD1 matching 7 bases. The end of the DNA aligns better with TRBJ2-5, so the J call may be wrong. CDR3 length equals 13 residues. Germline CDR1 and CDR2: SQVTM and ANQGSEA. CDR3 coding DNA: TGCAGCGTTTTGCAAAGGGGGCGAGAGACCCAGTACTTC. Its translation: CSVLQRGRETQYF.

In its sample, this clonotype was seen once. This sequence joins TRBV15 and TRBJ1-2, with 8 bases aligning to TRBD1. Germline V gives CDR1 LNHNV, CDR2 YYDKDF (reference sequence). The CDR3 runs 19 residues. Germline trimming cut 3 bases from V and 0 bases from J; bases unmatched to any gene: 15. CDR3 DNA sequence: TGTGCCACCAGCAGGGGACAGGCCGAATGGGGTCGAACTAACTATGGCTACACCTTC. Translation gives CATSRGQAEWGRTNYGYTF.

Concerning this clonotype: Since a much larger clone is just one base distant, this may be a read error. This sequence joins TRBV29-1 and TRBJ1-1, with D perhaps TRBD1 (6 bases). CDR1 and CDR2 (germline): SQVTM, ANQGSEA. The CDR3 sequence is 14 residues long. Here the CDR3 reads CSVGGQGGNAEAFF. CDR3 DNA: TGCAGCGTTGGGGGACAAGGGGGGAACGCTGAAGCTTTCTTT.

This clonotype was recorded a few times. The chain couples TRBV7-2 to TRBJ2-7; D perhaps matches TRBD2 (7 bases). Per the germline V gene, CDR1 is SGHTA and CDR2 is FQGNSA. Trimming stripped 6 bases from V and 0 bases from J, with 15 bases between. This CDR3 is 15 amino acids long. The CDR3 nucleotides read TGTGCCAGCAGGTATCTAGCGGACAGCTCCTACGAGCAGTACTTC. It specifies CASRYLADSSYEQYF.

The chain links TRBV2 to TRBJ2-4; perhaps TRBD1 as D (5 bases). Judging by the DNA end, TRBJ2-7 fits better; the J call may be wrong. There are 14 residues in the CDR3. In germline, CDR1 is SNHLY, CDR2 FYNNEI. The CDR3: CASSERGFRYEQYF. In DNA, the CDR3 is TGTGCCAGCAGTGAAAGGGGCTTTCGCTACGAGCAGTACTTC.

This clonotype was observed a few times. The chain recombines TRBV15 with TRBJ2-1; no clear D gene. The germline V gene encodes CDR1 LNHNV and CDR2 YYDKDF (reference sequence). CDR3 length: 16 amino acids. Trimming left V 0 bases short and J 0 bases short, with 9 bases between. CDR3 loop: CATSRDDFISYNEQFF. The CDR3 nucleotides are TGTGCCACCAGCAGAGACGACTTTATCTCCTACAATGAGCAGTTCTTC.

The V gene is TRBV20-1, the J gene TRBJ2-5; D possibly corresponds to TRBD2 (5 bases). Germline values: CDR1 DFQATT, CDR2 SNEGSKA (reference sequence). Deletions cut 6 bases from V and 2 bases from J, with 13 bases between. The CDR3 runs 13 residues. In DNA form, the CDR3 reads TGCAGTGCGGAACGGACTGGACAAGAGACCCAGTACTTC. This encodes CSAERTGQETQYF.

This chain connects TRBV15 to TRBJ2-5; TRBD2 matches at 9 bases. The CDR3 is made up of 17 amino acids. Losses at the gene ends were 0 bases for V and 2 bases for J; bases not matched to a gene: 7. Looked up from germline, CDR1 is LNHNV and CDR2 is YYDKDF (reference sequence). CDR3 residues: CATSRDWPSGTQETQYF. DNA of the CDR3: TGTGCCACCAGCAGAGATTGGCCTAGCGGGACTCAAGAGACCCAGTACTTC.

The chain is built from TRBV29-1 and TRBJ2-1, with TRBD2 matching over 9 bases. Germline CDR1 is SQVTM and CDR2 is ANQGSEA. CDR3 length: 15 amino acids. J lost 7 bases, V lost 4 bases, and 11 bases had no gene match. The CDR3 sequence: CSVAPQAGGGNEQFF. The CDR3, as DNA: TGCAGCGTTGCCCCCCAAGCGGGGGGCGGGAATGAGCAGTTCTTC.

This clonotype was counted a few times. This sequence joins TRBV10-3 and TRBJ1-5; D gene unclear. Trimming removed 7 bases at V and 0 bases at J, with 4 bases between. There are 12 residues in the CDR3. Per the germline V gene, CDR1 is ENHRY and CDR2 is SYGVKD. The CDR3 here is CAIKGSNQPQHF. CDR3 bases: TGTGCCATCAAGGGTAGCAATCAGCCCCAGCATTTT.

This clonotype was counted only a few times. This chain joins TRBV7-2 and TRBJ1-2; D is unclear. V was trimmed by 1 base and J by 11 bases, leaving 8 bases between them. The CDR3 is made up of 11 amino acids. Germline loops: CDR1 SGHTA, CDR2 FQGNSA. The CDR3 loop is CASSLEGGYTF. The CDR3 DNA is TGTGCCAGCAGCTTAGAGGGTGGGTACACCTTC.

V and J are TRBV7-9 and TRBJ2-1, with 11 bases that match TRBD2. V lost 8 bases, J lost 7 bases, and 16 bases stayed unmatched. The CDR3 extends over 17 amino acids. Germline CDR1 and CDR2: SEHNR and FQNEAQ (reference sequence). The CDR3 bases are TGTGCCAGCTCCATACTAGCGGGAGTGGGTAGTCGGAATGAGCAGTTCTTC. Protein sequence: CASSILAGVGSRNEQFF.

In its sample, this clonotype was seen a few times. J is TRBJ2-7 and V is TRBV6-5; D call uncertain. V lost 6 bases to trimming and J lost 6 bases, with 21 bases between them. This CDR3 has 15 residues. The germline V gene has CDR1 MNHEY and CDR2 SVGAGI. The CDR3 spells CASSRNSYRVGEQYF. CDR3 sequence (DNA): TGTGCCAGCAGCCGCAACTCCTATAGAGTAGGCGAGCAGTACTTC.

In this sample, this clonotype turned up once. The chain carries TRBV27 and TRBJ2-4; TRBD1 might be the D (5 bases). The CDR3 consists of 14 residues. CDR1 and CDR2 (germline): MNHEY, SMNVEV (reference sequence). Trimming removed 6 bases from V and 13 bases from J, with 22 bases in between. The CDR3 here is CASRGRASYNEQYF. Here the CDR3 DNA reads TGTGCCAGCAGGGGCAGGGCTTCCTACAATGAGCAGTACTTC.

This chain connects TRBV4-1 to TRBJ2-7, with 12 nucleotides matching TRBD2. CDR1 and CDR2 from the germline V gene are MGHRA and YSYEKL. There are 18 residues in the CDR3. J lost 1 base, V lost 1 base, and 8 bases had no gene match. CDR3 in amino acids: CASSQVPSGRAGSYEQYF. CDR3 bases: TGCGCCAGCAGCCAAGTTCCTAGCGGGAGGGCTGGGTCCTACGAGCAGTACTTC.

This clonotype was seen a handful of times. This chain connects TRBV6-2 or TRBV6-3 to TRBJ2-5; 8 bases line up with TRBD2. The CDR3 has 15 amino acids. CDR1 MNHEY and CDR2 SVGEGT come from the germline V gene. Trimming took 5 bases from V and 0 from J; bases not matched to a gene: 5. CDR3 loop: CASSSGSGYQETQYF. DNA of the CDR3: TGTGCCAGCAGTAGCGGGAGCGGATACCAAGAGACCCAGTACTTC.

The chain joins TRBV20-1 to TRBJ2-3, with no clear D. In germline, CDR1 is DFQATT, CDR2 SNEGSKA (reference sequence). V was shortened by 3 bases and J by 4 bases, with 20 bases between the two germline ends. The CDR3 is 16 residues long. The DNA of the CDR3 is TGCAGTGCTAGGATAGACTTGTTCGCGGCTTCAGATACGCAGTATTTT. Protein sequence: CSARIDLFAASDTQYF.